The clone carrying this T cell receptor beta chain turned up a few times. The data stem from a study of T cell changes during pregnancy in multiple sclerosis. Profiling relied on immunoSEQ multiplex PCR, and the TCRdb table lists in-frame clones only, not all of them. The sample lists approximately 29,000 clones, 89% occurring once. Germline CDR1 MNHEY, CDR2 SMNVEV (reference sequence). This CDR3 comprises 13 residues. The ends were cut back, 5 bases at V and 9 bases at J, with 14 bases in the middle. The chain has TRBV27 and TRBJ1-5; possibly TRBD1 for D (6 bases). The source material was CD4+ T cells from peripheral blood mononuclear cells, sampled in the second trimester of pregnancy. The receptor's source is a female donor with multiple sclerosis, enrolled in a pregnancy study. The CDR3 here is CASSQQGRGPQHF. CDR3 in DNA: TGTGCCAGCAGTCAACAGGGCCGGGGGCCCCAGCATTTT.